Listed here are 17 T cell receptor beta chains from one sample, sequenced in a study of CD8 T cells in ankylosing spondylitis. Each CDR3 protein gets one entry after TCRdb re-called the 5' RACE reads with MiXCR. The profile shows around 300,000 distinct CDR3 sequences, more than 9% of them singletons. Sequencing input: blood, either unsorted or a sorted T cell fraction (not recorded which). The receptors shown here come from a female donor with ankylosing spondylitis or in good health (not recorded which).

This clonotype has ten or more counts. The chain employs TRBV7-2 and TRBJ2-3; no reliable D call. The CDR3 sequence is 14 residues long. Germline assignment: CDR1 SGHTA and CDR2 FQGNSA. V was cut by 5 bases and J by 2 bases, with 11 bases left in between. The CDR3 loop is CASSKFSNTDTQYF. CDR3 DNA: TGTGCCAGCAGCAAGTTCTCAAACACAGATACGCAGTATTTT.

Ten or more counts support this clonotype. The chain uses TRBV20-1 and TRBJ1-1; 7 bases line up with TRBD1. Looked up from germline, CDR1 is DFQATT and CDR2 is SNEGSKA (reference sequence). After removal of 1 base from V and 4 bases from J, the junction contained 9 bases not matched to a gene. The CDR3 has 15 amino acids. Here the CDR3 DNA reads TGCAGTGCTAGAGTTGGGCACAGGGGAGGCACTGAAGCTTTCTTT. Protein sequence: CSARVGHRGGTEAFF.

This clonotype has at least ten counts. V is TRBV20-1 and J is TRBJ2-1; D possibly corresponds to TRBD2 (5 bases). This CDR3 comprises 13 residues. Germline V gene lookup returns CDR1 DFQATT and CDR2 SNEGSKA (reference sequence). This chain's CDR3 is CVLGVRSYNEQFF. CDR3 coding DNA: TGCGTACTCGGGGTTCGCTCCTACAATGAGCAGTTCTTC.

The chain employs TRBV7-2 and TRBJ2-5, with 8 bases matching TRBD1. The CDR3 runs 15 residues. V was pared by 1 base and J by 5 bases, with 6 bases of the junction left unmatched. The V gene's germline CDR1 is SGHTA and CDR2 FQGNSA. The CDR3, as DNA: TGTGCCAGCAGCTTAGACAGGGGGGAAGGGGAGACCCAGTACTTC. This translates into CASSLDRGEGETQYF.

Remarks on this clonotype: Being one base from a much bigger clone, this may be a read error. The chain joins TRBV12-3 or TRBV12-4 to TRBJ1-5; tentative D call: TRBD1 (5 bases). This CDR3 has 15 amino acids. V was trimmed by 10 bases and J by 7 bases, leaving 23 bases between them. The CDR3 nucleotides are TGTGCCATCAGCCCCGGGACGGAGCATGTGCAGCCCCAGCATTTT. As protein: CAISPGTEHVQPQHF.

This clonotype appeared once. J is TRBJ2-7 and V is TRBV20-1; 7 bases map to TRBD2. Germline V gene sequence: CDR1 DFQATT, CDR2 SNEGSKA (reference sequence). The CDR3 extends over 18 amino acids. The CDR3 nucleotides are TGCAGGGCCCAGGCTCGGTGCGGCGGGGGTAGCCCAAACTACGAGCAGTACTTC. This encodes CRAQARCGGGSPNYEQYF.

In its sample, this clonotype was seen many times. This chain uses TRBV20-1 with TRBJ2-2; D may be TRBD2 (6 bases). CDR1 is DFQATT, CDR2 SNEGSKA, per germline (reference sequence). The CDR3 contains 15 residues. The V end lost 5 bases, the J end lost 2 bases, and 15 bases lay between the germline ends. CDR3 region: CSALGGRTNTGELFF. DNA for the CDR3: TGCAGTGCTCTCGGGGGTAGAACTAACACCGGGGAGCTGTTTTTT.

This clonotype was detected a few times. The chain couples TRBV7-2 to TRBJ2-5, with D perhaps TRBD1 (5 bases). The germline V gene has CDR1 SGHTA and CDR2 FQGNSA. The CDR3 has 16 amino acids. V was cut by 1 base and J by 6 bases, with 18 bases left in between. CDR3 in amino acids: CASSLGGSRAVKTQYF. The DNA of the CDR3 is TGTGCCAGCAGCTTAGGTGGTAGCAGGGCCGTGAAGACCCAGTACTTC.

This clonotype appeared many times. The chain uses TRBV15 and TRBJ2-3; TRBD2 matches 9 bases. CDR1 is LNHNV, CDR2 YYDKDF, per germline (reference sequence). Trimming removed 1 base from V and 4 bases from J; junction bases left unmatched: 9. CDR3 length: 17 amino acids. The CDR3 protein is CATSRVGSGSNADTQYF. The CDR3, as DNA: TGTGCCACCAGCAGAGTGGGTAGCGGGAGCAACGCAGATACGCAGTATTTT.

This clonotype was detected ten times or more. CDR3: CAWSSGVHQPQHF. Here the CDR3 DNA reads TGTGCCTGGAGCTCTGGGGTCCATCAGCCCCAGCATTTT. The V and J genes are TRBV30 and TRBJ1-5; no firm D call. CDR3 length: 13 amino acids. V gave up 3 bases and J gave up 5 bases, with 11 bases separating them. Germline loops: CDR1 GTSNPN, CDR2 SVGIG (reference sequence). The entire variable domain, with the rest obtained from reference TRBV30 and TRBJ1-5, is as follows: SQTIHQWPATLVQPVGSPLSLECTVEGTSNPNLYWYRQAAGRGLQLLFYSVGIGQISSEVPQNLSASRPQDRQFILSSKKLLLSDSGFYLCAWSSGVHQPQHFGDGTRLSIL.

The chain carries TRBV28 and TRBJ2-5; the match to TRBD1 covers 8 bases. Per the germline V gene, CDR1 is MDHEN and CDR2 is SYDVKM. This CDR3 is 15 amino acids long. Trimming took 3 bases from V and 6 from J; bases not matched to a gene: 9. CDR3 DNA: TGTGCCAGCAGTTTCCGGGACAGGCTACGGAAGACCCAGTACTTC. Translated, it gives CASSFRDRLRKTQYF.

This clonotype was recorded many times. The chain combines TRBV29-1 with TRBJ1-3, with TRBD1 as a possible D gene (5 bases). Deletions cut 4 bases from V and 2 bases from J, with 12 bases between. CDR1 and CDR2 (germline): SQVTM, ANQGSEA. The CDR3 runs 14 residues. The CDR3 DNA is TGCAGCGTTGTGGTGGGGGAGGCTGGAAACACCATATATTTT. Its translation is CSVVVGEAGNTIYF.

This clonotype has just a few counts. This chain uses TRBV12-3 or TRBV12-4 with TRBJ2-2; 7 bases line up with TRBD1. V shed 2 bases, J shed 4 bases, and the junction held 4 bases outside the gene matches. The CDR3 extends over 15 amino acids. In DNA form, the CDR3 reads TGTGCCAGCAGTTTATGGGACAGCGTCACCGGGGAGCTGTTTTTT. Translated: CASSLWDSVTGELFF.

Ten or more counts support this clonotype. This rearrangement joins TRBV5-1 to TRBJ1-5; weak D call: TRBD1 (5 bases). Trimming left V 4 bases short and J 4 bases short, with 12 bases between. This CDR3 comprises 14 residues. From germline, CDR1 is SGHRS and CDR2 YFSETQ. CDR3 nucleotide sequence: TGCGCCAGCAGCCAAGGGGAGGAGAATCAGCCCCAGCATTTT. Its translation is CASSQGEENQPQHF.

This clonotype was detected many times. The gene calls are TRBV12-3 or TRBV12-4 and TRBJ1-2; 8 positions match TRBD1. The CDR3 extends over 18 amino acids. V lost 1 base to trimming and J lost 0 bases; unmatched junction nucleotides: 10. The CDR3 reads CASSLGGTGYLTNYGYTF. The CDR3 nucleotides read TGTGCCAGCAGTTTAGGGGGGACAGGCTATCTGACTAACTATGGCTACACCTTC.

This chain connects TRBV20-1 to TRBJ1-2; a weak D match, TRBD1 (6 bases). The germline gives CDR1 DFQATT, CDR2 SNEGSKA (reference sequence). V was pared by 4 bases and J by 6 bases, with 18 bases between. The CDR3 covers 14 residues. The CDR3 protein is CSAINLLGADGYTF. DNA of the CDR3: TGCAGTGCTATCAATCTCCTGGGGGCAGATGGCTACACCTTC.

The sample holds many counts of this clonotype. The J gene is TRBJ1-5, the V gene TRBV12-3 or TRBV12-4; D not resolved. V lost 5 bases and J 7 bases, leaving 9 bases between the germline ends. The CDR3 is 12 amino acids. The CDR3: CASSRTGQPQHF. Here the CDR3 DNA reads TGTGCCAGCAGTAGGACTGGCCAGCCCCAGCATTTT.